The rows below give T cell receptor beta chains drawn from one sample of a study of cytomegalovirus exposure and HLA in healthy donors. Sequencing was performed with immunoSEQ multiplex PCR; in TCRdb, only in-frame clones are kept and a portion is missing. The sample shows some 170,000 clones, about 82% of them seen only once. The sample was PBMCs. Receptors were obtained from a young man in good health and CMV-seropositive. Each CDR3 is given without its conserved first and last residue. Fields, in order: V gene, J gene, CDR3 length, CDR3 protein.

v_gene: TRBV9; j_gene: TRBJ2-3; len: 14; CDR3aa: ASSATTGGLPHTQY
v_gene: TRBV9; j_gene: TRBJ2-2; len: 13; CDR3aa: ASSEGGSRTGELF
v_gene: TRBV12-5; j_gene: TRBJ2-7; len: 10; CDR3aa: ASGEASYEQY
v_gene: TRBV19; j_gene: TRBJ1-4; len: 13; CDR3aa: ASSRQIPTNEKLF
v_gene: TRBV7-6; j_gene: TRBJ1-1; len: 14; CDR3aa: ASSLAGFRVNTEAF
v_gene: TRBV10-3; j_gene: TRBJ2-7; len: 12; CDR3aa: AITKGQGSYEQY
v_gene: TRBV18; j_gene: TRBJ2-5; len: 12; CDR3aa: ASSPGQGKGTQY
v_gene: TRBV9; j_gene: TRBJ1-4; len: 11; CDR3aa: ASSVQRGSKLF
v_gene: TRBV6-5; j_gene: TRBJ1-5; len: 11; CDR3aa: ASKYGPNQPQH
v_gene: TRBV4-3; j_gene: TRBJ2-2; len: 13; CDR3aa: ASSRGLAGTGELF
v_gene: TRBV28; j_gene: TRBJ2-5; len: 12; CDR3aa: ASLRGGQAKTQY
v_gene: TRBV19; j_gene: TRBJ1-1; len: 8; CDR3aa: ASRGAEAF
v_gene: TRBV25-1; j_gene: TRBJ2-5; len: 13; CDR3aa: ATVHSGGATETQY
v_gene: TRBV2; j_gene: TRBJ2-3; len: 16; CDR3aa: ASSDDRTSGFYTDTQY
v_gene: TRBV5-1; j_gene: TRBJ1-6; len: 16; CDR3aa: ASSLVGTGVLTLSPLH
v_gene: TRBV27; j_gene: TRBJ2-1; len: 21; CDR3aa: ASTPYGVSWVGTSGGEGNEQF
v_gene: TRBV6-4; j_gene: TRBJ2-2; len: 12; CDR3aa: ASSDGGDTGELF
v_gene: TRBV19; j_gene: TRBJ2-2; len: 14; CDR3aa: ASSIFEGGRYGELF
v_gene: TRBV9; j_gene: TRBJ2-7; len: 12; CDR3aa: ASSVGGGTYEQY